The 8 T cell receptor beta chains reported below all come from one sample, sequenced in a study of shared clonotypes between healthy human individuals. The table came from immunoSEQ multiplex PCR; TCRdb's copy has only in-frame clones and leaves some out. Of around 2,000,000 clones in the sample, about 92% were seen once. Only CD45RO-negative cells positively selected for CCR7 counted as naive CD8 cells, so terminally differentiated effector memory CD45RA+ cells were excluded. The sequenced material came from naive CD8+ T cells from PBMCs. These TCRs come from a man younger than 30 in good health. Some clones in this sample may be carry-over from other donors' samples.

The gene calls are TRBV4-1 and TRBJ2-1; D is perhaps TRBD2 (7 bases). CDR1 is MGHRA and CDR2 is YSYEKL in the germline V gene. The V gene lost 4 bases and the J gene lost 5 bases, with 15 bases spanning the gap. The CDR3 has 15 residues. Written as DNA, the CDR3 is TGCGCCAGCAGCCCCTGGGGGGGCGAAAACAATGAGCAGTTCTTC. Its protein is CASSPWGGENNEQFF.

V and J are TRBV7-9 and TRBJ2-5; no definite D call. The length of the CDR3 is 14 residues. CDR1 and CDR2 (germline): SEHNR, FQNEAQ (reference sequence). The V gene lost 1 base and the J gene lost 5 bases, with 11 bases spanning the gap. CDR3 loop: CASSLEFIGETQYF. CDR3 coding DNA: TGTGCCAGCAGCTTAGAGTTTATCGGGGAGACCCAGTACTTC.

V and J are TRBV27 and TRBJ2-7, with TRBD2 identical over 10 bases. The CDR3 is 14 amino acids. J was trimmed by 0 bases and V by 8 bases; bases with no gene match: 4. The germline gives CDR1 MNHEY, CDR2 SMNVEV (reference sequence). The DNA for the CDR3 is TGTGCCAGCGCCCGGACTAGCGGCTCCTACGAGCAGTACTTC. This sequence encodes CASARTSGSYEQYF.

This clone turned up a few times. Within the sample, other DNA sequences also encode this same CDR3. The chain joins TRBV29-1 to TRBJ1-1; D ambiguous. The CDR3 covers 12 residues. V was clipped by 2 bases and J by 2 bases, with 6 bases between them. The germline CDR1 and CDR2 sequences are SQVTM and ANQGSEA. The CDR3 DNA reads TGCAGCGTTGAATGGGGAAACACTGAAGCTTTCTTT. Protein: CSVEWGNTEAFF.

The chain combines TRBV11-1 with TRBJ1-1, with D perhaps matching TRBD1 (5 bases). CDR3 length equals 15 residues. Germline V lookup: CDR1 SGHAT, CDR2 FQDESV (reference sequence). Trimming removed 1 base from V and 6 bases from J, with 15 bases in between. For the CDR3, the DNA is TGTGCCAGCAGCTTAGAACGGGGGTACGAAGCTGAAGCTTTCTTT. Its protein is CASSLERGYEAEAFF.

The chain couples TRBV9 to TRBJ2-2; a weak D match, TRBD2 (7 bases). CDR3 length: 16 amino acids. Germline assignment: CDR1 SGDLS and CDR2 YYNGEE. V lost 3 bases, J lost 2 bases, and 14 bases lay in between. The CDR3 here is CASSEARGANTGELFF. CDR3 in DNA: TGTGCCAGCAGCGAGGCCCGGGGGGCTAACACCGGGGAGCTGTTTTTT.

Concerning this clone: Additional DNA sequences in this sample encode the identical CDR3. V and J are TRBV9 and TRBJ1-2, with 9 positions matching TRBD1. The ends lost 3 bases at V and 2 bases at J; junction bases unmatched: 2. Per the germline V gene, CDR1 is SGDLS and CDR2 is YYNGEE. The CDR3 covers 14 residues. The CDR3 region has the DNA TGTGCCAGCAGCGCGACAGGGGGAAACTATGGCTACACCTTC. Translated: CASSATGGNYGYTF.

The chain uses TRBV5-1 and TRBJ2-5; TRBD1 is a possible D gene (6 bases). CDR3 length equals 15 residues. In germline, CDR1 is SGHRS, CDR2 YFSETQ. Trimming left V 0 bases short and J 5 bases short, with 14 bases between. DNA for the CDR3: TGCGCCAGCAGCTTGGTTCGGTCTCAGGGGGAGACCCAGTACTTC. The encoded protein is CASSLVRSQGETQYF. Looking up the rest from reference TRBV5-1 and TRBJ2-5 gives the full variable domain: KAGVTQTPRYLIKTRGQQVTLSCSPISGHRSVSWYQQTPGQGLQFLFEYFSETQRNKGNFPGRFSGRQFSNSRSEMNVSTLELGDSALYLCASSLVRSQGETQYFGPGTRLLVL.